This is a list of T cell receptor beta chains from one sample in a study of blood T cell repertoires in COVID-19. TCRdb keeps only in-frame clones here, not all; method: immunoSEQ multiplex PCR. The table records 300,000 to 350,000 clones, over 70% of them present only once. Sequenced: peripheral blood. These receptors all come from a woman aged 45-65 years with COVID-19, enrolled during active disease. The conserved cysteine and the conserved F or W are not part of the CDR3 here. Each record gives: V gene, J gene, CDR3 protein.

>TRBV29-1|TRBJ2-5
SVEPQGARETQY
>TRBV6-2/TRBV6-3|TRBJ2-5
ASSWTGYRGTQY
>TRBV5-1|TRBJ1-6
ASSFRDGTGRAILDSPLH
>TRBV6-2/TRBV6-3|TRBJ2-1
ASSPQGERGEQF
>TRBV7-2|TRBJ2-7
ASSISGAKVAKEQY
>TRBV5-6|TRBJ2-1
ASSYLILAGGGGNNEQF
>TRBV2|TRBJ1-4
ASRSQGATNEKLF
>TRBV5-1|TRBJ2-1
ASSLPGTSGLNSYNEQF
>TRBV6-5|TRBJ1-2
ASSRDSPNYGYT
>TRBV19|TRBJ1-5
ASSPLTGGLGQPQH
>TRBV5-1|TRBJ1-1
ASSLVTGGTEAF
>TRBV3-1/TRBV3-2|TRBJ2-2
ASSLRIGVRSAGELF
>TRBV19|TRBJ2-7
ASTPQGGELYEQY
>TRBV19|TRBJ2-3
ASSIPSGSADTQY
>TRBV12-3/TRBV12-4|TRBJ2-1
ASTVQTSEQF
>TRBV5-1|TRBJ1-1
ASSLGSTTSNTEAF
>TRBV9|TRBJ2-2
ASSPPSGGTGELF
>TRBV7-9|TRBJ2-7
ASSLPRIRTSGIGNEQY
>TRBV7-8|TRBJ2-1
ASSLGRTIAEPKFKHNEQF
>TRBV6-5|TRBJ1-5
ASSPDRGLYQPQH
>TRBV28|TRBJ1-1
ASSFSRGAF
>TRBV29-1|TRBJ2-1
SVGTSGRRAQF
>TRBV5-4|TRBJ2-5
ASSLRGRNQETQY
>TRBV5-1|TRBJ1-5
ASSMGTGDGQPQH
>TRBV27|TRBJ2-3
ASSPSASGRFTDTQY
>TRBV12-5|TRBJ2-7
ASGSGYEQY
>TRBV4-3|TRBJ2-4
ASSQGLGDYGAKNIQY
>TRBV24-1|TRBJ2-3
ATSDPMDRGGGDTQY
>TRBV7-2|TRBJ1-4
ASSLVTETGKLF
>TRBV19|TRBJ2-2
ASRAGGESGELF
>TRBV2|TRBJ2-1
ASSLQQGAVF
>TRBV4-1|TRBJ2-3
ASSQAPAGTQY
>TRBV19|TRBJ1-5
ATRMGLLGSQPQH
>TRBV5-1|TRBJ1-1
ASSDIQGAEAF
>TRBV2|TRBJ2-3
ASSTSAYSTDTQY
>TRBV12-3/TRBV12-4|TRBJ2-7
ASRRLAGEQY
>TRBV6-2/TRBV6-3|TRBJ2-1
ASSSPGQGVNEQF
>TRBV3-1/TRBV3-2|TRBJ2-7
ASSQGYQPGEQY
>TRBV7-9|TRBJ2-2
ASSLMSGRAGGELF
>TRBV5-1|TRBJ2-2
ASRRAAGGAGELF
>TRBV2|TRBJ1-4
ASSAGTGNLRVEKLF
>TRBV18|TRBJ1-1
ASSPIQTGMNTEAF
>TRBV5-5|TRBJ2-1
ASSLDHLRQF
>TRBV3-1/TRBV3-2|TRBJ1-5
ASSQPGDQPQH
>TRBV5-5|TRBJ2-5
ASSLQGARETQY
>TRBV27|TRBJ2-7
ASLTARGWQY
>TRBV18|TRBJ1-6
ASSPYGGNSPLH
>TRBV11-3|TRBJ2-1
ASSLLGGRSYNEQF
>TRBV24-1|TRBJ2-5
ATSDPDPVGDPGETQY